This entry features one TCR beta chain sequence. What it binds is unknown. The data derive from a study of T cell responses to AZD1222 COVID-19 vaccine. Profiling relied on immunoSEQ multiplex PCR, and the TCRdb table lists in-frame clones only, not all of them. Seen here are around 78,000 clones, 90% to 95% observed once, and the top ten hold 4.5%. Study-wide results and limits: Targeting of unmutated variant regions was reportedly seen in nearly half of spike-specific TCRs. Recipients of two AZD1222 doses showed rising Spike-specific TCR breadth and depth.

The germline V gene has CDR1 MNHEY and CDR2 SMNVEV (reference sequence). Trimming cost V 9 bases and J 0 bases; bases outside gene matches: 2. CDR3 length: 13 residues. This sequence was found in an adult in good health. The input for sequencing was peripheral blood, taken on day 0 of MenACWY control vaccination. The chain links TRBV27 to TRBJ2-7; 10 bases agree with TRBD2. The CDR3 DNA reads TGTGCCAGTGGGACTAGCGCCTCCTACGAGCAGTACTTC. It codes for CASGTSASYEQYF.